Listed below are T cell receptor beta chains from one sample, sequenced in a study of T cell responses to AZD1222 COVID-19 vaccine. Sequenced by immunoSEQ multiplex PCR; TCRdb stores in-frame clones only, minus some. The table shows 75,000 to 95,000 clones, with more than 75% occurring only once. The input for sequencing was peripheral blood, taken on day 0 of AZD1222 vaccination. Source of these receptors: an adult in good health. Each CDR3 is given with its conserved first and last residue. The order of the fields is D gene, V gene, J gene, clone size, CDR3 protein, CDR3 DNA. A D gene is named only where the DNA matches it firmly. Some rows have no size entry. The others give once, few or many, or a class for an expanded clone.

D gene: NA
V gene: TRBV2
J gene: TRBJ1-1
clone size: NA
CDR3 protein: CASSEQYTTGQAFF
CDR3 DNA: TGTGCCAGCAGTGAACAGTATACTACCGGGCAAGCTTTCTTT

D gene: TRBD2
V gene: TRBV24-1
J gene: TRBJ2-1
clone size: NA
CDR3 protein: CATSDQGLAGALSYNEQFF
CDR3 DNA: TGTGCCACCAGTGACCAGGGACTAGCGGGAGCCCTCTCCTACAATGAGCAGTTCTTC

D gene: NA
V gene: TRBV7-9
J gene: TRBJ1-5
clone size: NA
CDR3 protein: CASSLDPGAGQPQHF
CDR3 DNA: TGTGCCAGCAGCTTAGATCCGGGGGCAGGACAGCCCCAGCATTTT

D gene: NA
V gene: TRBV7-6
J gene: TRBJ2-5
clone size: NA
CDR3 protein: CASSLTPLLRGQETQYF
CDR3 DNA: TGTGCCAGCAGCCTCACTCCCCTGCTCAGGGGACAAGAGACCCAGTACTTC

D gene: NA
V gene: TRBV5-1
J gene: TRBJ2-5
clone size: NA
CDR3 protein: CASSWGNQETQYF
CDR3 DNA: TGCGCCAGCAGCTGGGGGAACCAAGAGACCCAGTACTTC

D gene: NA
V gene: TRBV30
J gene: TRBJ1-3
clone size: NA
CDR3 protein: CAWSVPGRHSGNTIYF
CDR3 DNA: TGTGCCTGGAGTGTACCCGGCAGGCACTCTGGAAACACCATATATTTT

D gene: NA
V gene: TRBV7-2
J gene: TRBJ1-1
clone size: NA
CDR3 protein: CASTPMRGNRNTEAFF
CDR3 DNA: TGTGCCAGCACCCCGATGCGGGGAAACCGGAACACTGAAGCTTTCTTT

D gene: TRBD2
V gene: TRBV9
J gene: TRBJ2-7
clone size: NA
CDR3 protein: CASSPQGLAEPYEQYF
CDR3 DNA: TGTGCCAGCAGCCCCCAAGGACTAGCGGAGCCTTACGAGCAGTACTTC

D gene: TRBD2
V gene: TRBV5-1
J gene: TRBJ2-1
clone size: NA
CDR3 protein: CASGTGLENRGQFF
CDR3 DNA: TGCGCCAGCGGAACGGGACTAGAAAATCGTGGGCAGTTCTTC

D gene: NA
V gene: TRBV7-8
J gene: TRBJ1-1
clone size: once
CDR3 protein: CASSLIQGYTEAFF
CDR3 DNA: TGTGCCAGCAGCTTAATTCAGGGCTACACTGAAGCTTTCTTT

D gene: NA
V gene: TRBV30
J gene: TRBJ1-5
clone size: NA
CDR3 protein: CAWSVSGKRGQPQHF
CDR3 DNA: TGTGCCTGGAGTGTTTCAGGGAAAAGGGGTCAGCCCCAGCATTTT

D gene: NA
V gene: TRBV7-3
J gene: TRBJ2-1
clone size: NA
CDR3 protein: CASSYSGAGINEQFF
CDR3 DNA: TGTGCCAGCAGCTACTCCGGGGCAGGGATCAATGAGCAGTTCTTC